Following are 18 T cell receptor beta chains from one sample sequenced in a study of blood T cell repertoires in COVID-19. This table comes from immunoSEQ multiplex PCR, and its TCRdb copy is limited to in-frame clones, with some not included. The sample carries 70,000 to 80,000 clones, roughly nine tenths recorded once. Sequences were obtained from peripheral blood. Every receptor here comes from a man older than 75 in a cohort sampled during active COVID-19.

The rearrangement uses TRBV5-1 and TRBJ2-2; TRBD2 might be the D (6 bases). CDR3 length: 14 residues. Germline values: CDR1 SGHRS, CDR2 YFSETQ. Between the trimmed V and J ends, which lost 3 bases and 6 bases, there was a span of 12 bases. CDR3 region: CASSSATSSGELFF. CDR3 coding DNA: TGCGCCAGCAGCTCGGCGACTAGTTCCGGGGAGCTGTTTTTT. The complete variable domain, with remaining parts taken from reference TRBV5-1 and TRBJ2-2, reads KAGVTQTPRYLIKTRGQQVTLSCSPISGHRSVSWYQQTPGQGLQFLFEYFSETQRNKGNFPGRFSGRQFSNSRSEMNVSTLELGDSALYLCASSSATSSGELFFGEGSRLTVL.

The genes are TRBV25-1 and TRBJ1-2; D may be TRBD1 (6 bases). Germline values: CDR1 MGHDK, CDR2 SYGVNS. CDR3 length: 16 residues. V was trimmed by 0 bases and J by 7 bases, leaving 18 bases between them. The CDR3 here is CASSEYYARGKGGYTF. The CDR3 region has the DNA TGTGCCAGCAGTGAATATTATGCCAGGGGAAAGGGTGGCTACACCTTC.

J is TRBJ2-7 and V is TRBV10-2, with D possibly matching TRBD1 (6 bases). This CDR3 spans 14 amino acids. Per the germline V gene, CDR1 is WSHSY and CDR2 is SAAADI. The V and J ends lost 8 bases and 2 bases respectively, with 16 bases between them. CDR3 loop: CASSRGQPAYEQYV. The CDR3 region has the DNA TGCGCCAGCTCCCGCGGACAGCCAGCCTACGAGCAGTACGTC.

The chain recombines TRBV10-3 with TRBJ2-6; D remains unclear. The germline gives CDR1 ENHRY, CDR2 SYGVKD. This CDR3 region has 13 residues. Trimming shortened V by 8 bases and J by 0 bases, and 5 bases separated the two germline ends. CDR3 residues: CAIQDSGANVLTF. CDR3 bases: TGTGCCATCCAGGACTCTGGGGCCAACGTCCTGACTTTC.

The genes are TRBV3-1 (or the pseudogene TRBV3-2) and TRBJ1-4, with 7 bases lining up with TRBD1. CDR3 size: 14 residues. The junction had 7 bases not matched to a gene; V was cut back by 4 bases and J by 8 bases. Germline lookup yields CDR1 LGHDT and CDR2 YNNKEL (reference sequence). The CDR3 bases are TGTGCCAGCAGCCTGAGGGGACAGACGGAAAAACTGTTTTTT. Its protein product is CASSLRGQTEKLFF.

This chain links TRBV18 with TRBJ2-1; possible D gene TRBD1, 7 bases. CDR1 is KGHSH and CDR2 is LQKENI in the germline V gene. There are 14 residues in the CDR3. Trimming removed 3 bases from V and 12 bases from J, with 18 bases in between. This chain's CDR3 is CASSPETRGHGQFF. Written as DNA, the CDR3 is TGTGCCAGCTCACCGGAGACTAGGGGGCATGGGCAGTTCTTC.

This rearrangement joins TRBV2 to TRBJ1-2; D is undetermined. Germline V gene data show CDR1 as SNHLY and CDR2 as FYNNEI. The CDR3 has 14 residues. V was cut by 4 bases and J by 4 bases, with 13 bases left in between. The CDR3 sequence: CASSGPGTSYGYTF. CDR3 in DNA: TGTGCCAGCAGTGGTCCGGGAACGAGCTATGGCTACACCTTC. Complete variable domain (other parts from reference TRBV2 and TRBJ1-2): EPEVTQTPSHQVTQMGQEVILRCVPISNHLYFYWYRQILGQKVEFLVSFYNNEISEKSEIFDDQFSVERPDGSNFTLKIRSTKLEDSAMYFCASSGPGTSYGYTFGSGTRLTVV.

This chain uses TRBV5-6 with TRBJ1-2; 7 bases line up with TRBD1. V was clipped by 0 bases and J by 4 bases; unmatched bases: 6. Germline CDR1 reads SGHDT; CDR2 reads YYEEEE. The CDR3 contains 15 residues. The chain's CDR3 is CASSLVGGGSYGYTF. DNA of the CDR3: TGTGCCAGCAGCTTGGTAGGGGGCGGTAGCTATGGCTACACCTTC.

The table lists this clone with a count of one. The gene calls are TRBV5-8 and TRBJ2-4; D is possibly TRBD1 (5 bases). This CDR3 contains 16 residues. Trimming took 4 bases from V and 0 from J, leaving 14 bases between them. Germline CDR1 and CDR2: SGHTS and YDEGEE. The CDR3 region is CASSHQGALAKNIQYF. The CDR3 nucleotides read TGTGCCAGCAGCCACCAGGGCGCTCTAGCCAAAAACATTCAGTACTTC. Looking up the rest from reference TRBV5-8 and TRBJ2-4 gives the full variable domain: EAGVTQSPTHLIKTRGQQATLRCSPISGHTSVYWYQQALGLGLQFLLWYDEGEERNRGNFPPRFSGRQFPNYSSELNVNALELEDSALYLCASSHQGALAKNIQYFGAGTRLSVL.

CDR3 amino acids: CASSQGTSVSEQYF. The CDR3 DNA reads as TGCGCCAGCAGCCAAGGGACAAGCGTGTCTGAGCAGTACTTC. The chain has TRBV4-1 and TRBJ2-7, with D possibly matching TRBD1 (5 bases). V was cut by 1 base and J by 7 bases, with 14 bases left in between. Per the germline V gene, CDR1 is MGHRA and CDR2 is YSYEKL. CDR3 length: 14 residues.

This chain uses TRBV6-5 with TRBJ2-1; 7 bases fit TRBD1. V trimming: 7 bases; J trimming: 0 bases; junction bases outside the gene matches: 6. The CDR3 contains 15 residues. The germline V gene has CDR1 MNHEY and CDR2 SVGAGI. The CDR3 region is CASTSTGISYNEQFF. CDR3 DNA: TGTGCCAGCACCTCGACAGGGATCTCCTACAATGAGCAGTTCTTC.

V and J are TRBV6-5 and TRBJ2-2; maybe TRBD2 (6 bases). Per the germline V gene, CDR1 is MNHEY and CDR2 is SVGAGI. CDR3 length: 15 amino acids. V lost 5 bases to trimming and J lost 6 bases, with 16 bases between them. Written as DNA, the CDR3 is TGTGCCAGCAGTCCGGGACTCTACGGGGCCGGGGAGCTGTTTTTT. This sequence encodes CASSPGLYGAGELFF.

The CDR3 is CASSLAGTGNTEAFF. DNA of the CDR3: TGTGCCAGCAGCTTAGCCGGGACAGGGAACACTGAAGCTTTCTTT. The rearrangement joins TRBV7-8 to TRBJ1-1; 8 nucleotides agree with TRBD1. Germline assignment: CDR1 SGHVS and CDR2 FQNEAQ. Trimming at V came to 0 bases and at J to 1 base, leaving 1 base not matched to a gene. The CDR3 spans 15 residues.

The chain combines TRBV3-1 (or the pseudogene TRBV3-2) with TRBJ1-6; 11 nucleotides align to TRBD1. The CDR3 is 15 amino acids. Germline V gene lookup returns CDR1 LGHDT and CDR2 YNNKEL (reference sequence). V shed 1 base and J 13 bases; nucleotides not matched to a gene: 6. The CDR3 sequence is CASSQGTGGGWPLHF. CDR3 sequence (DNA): TGTGCCAGCAGCCAAGGGACAGGGGGCGGATGGCCCCTCCACTTT.

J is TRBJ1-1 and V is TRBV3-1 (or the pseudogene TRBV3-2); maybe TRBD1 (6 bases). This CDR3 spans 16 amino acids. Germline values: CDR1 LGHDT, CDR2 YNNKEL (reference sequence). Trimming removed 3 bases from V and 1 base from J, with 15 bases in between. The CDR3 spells CASSQPKPGQNTEAFF. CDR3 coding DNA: TGTGCCAGCAGCCAGCCCAAACCGGGACAGAACACTGAAGCTTTCTTT.

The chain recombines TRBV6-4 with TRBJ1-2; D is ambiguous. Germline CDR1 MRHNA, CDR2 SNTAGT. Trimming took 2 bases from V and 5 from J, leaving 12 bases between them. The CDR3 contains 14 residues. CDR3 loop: CASSDRGLGYGYTF. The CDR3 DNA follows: TGTGCCAGCAGTGACCGCGGACTTGGGTATGGCTACACCTTC.

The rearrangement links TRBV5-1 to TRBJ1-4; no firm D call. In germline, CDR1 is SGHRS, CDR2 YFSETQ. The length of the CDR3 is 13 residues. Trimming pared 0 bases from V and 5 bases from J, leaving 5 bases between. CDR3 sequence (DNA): TGCGCCAGCAGCTTGGGGCCAAATGAAAAACTGTTTTTT. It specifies CASSLGPNEKLFF.

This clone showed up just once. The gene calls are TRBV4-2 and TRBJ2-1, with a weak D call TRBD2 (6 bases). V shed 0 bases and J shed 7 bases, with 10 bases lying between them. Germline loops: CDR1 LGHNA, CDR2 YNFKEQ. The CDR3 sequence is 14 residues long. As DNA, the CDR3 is TGTGCCAGCAGCCAAGATCTGGCGGGGAATGAGCAGTTCTTC. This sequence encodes CASSQDLAGNEQFF.